The next 27 T cell receptor beta chains were all read from a single sample in a study of beta chain features in type 1 diabetes. General study results and limits: For Type 1 diabetes patients, all four CD4+ subsets carried TCRB CDR3s that were moderately but significantly shorter.

The whole isolated RNA underwent reverse transcription, so sequencing captured expressed TCRB transcripts. Profiled with immunoSEQ multiplex PCR; TCRdb holds only in-frame clones, not every one. The table lists 120,000 or so clones, about 18% of them singletons. These receptors have no identified antigens. Sample: central memory CD4+ T cells from blood. Source of these receptors: a young man with type 1 diabetes.

This clone was counted once. The chain recombines TRBV4-2 with TRBJ2-7; D ambiguous. V was trimmed by 2 bases and J by 4 bases, leaving 12 bases between them. From germline, CDR1 is LGHNA and CDR2 YNFKEQ. CDR3 length: 14 amino acids. The CDR3 region has the DNA TGTGCCAGCAGCCAACCTGATGGGATATACGAGCAGTACTTC. Its translation: CASSQPDGIYEQYF.

This clone was counted a few times. The chain combines TRBV25-1 with TRBJ2-2, with 11 bases fitting TRBD1. Trimming removed 2 bases from V and 4 bases from J; junction bases left unmatched: 9. Germline V lookup: CDR1 MGHDK, CDR2 SYGVNS. This CDR3 comprises 18 residues. DNA of the CDR3: TGTGCCAGCAGTGAAACCCCCGGGACAGGGGGACGCACCGGGGAGCTGTTTTTT. This translates into CASSETPGTGGRTGELFF.

This clone was detected only a few times. The chain employs TRBV30 and TRBJ2-3; maybe TRBD1 (6 bases). The CDR3 is 15 residues long. Germline V CDR1 and CDR2: GTSNPN, SVGIG (reference sequence). Trimming cost V 0 bases and J 3 bases, with 13 bases left between them. CDR3 in amino acids: CAWSVGGRWTDTQYF. The CDR3, as DNA: TGTGCCTGGAGTGTAGGGGGACGCTGGACAGATACGCAGTATTTT.

This clone was seen more than once but under ten times. This chain connects TRBV29-1 to TRBJ2-1, with 9 bases fitting TRBD2. Germline V CDR1 and CDR2: SQVTM, ANQGSEA. The CDR3 runs to 13 residues. After removal of 7 bases from V and 4 bases from J, the junction contained 5 bases not matched to a gene. CDR3 in amino acids: CSALTSGYNEQFF. The CDR3 DNA is TGCAGCGCCCTGACTAGCGGTTACAATGAGCAGTTCTTC.

This clone was detected many times. The chain joins TRBV5-4 to TRBJ2-1; perhaps TRBD2 as D (6 bases). The germline CDR1 and CDR2 sequences are SGHNT and YYREEE (reference sequence). The CDR3 runs to 14 residues. Trimming removed 6 bases at V and 4 bases at J, with 14 bases between. The CDR3 DNA follows: TGTGCCAGCACGAGGAACGGGGGTTACAATGAGCAGTTCTTC. It specifies CASTRNGGYNEQFF.

J is TRBJ2-7 and V is TRBV10-3, with 10 bases identical to TRBD1. Trimming took 6 bases from V and 6 from J; bases not matched to a gene: 5. CDR3 size: 13 residues. CDR1 and CDR2 from the germline V gene are ENHRY and SYGVKD. The CDR3 bases are TGTGCCATCAGCTGGGGACAGGGGAGCGAGCAGTACTTC. The encoded protein is CAISWGQGSEQYF.

V usage is TRBV5-1 and J usage is TRBJ2-3; 9 bases map to TRBD1. The CDR3 length is 16 residues. Germline-derived CDR1 and CDR2 are SGHRS and YFSETQ. The V gene end was trimmed by 1 base and the J gene end by 5 bases; junction bases not matched to a gene: 8. CDR3 residues: CASSLYTGGKVDTQYF. Here the CDR3 DNA reads TGCGCCAGCAGCTTGTACACAGGGGGCAAGGTAGATACGCAGTATTTT.

As to this clone: A read error may be the cause here, since a much bigger clone is one base away. The chain combines TRBV7-2 with TRBJ2-6; D possibly corresponds to TRBD1 (6 bases). This CDR3 contains 18 residues. Germline-derived CDR1 and CDR2 are SGHTA and FQGNSA. Between the trimmed V and J ends, which lost 1 base and 5 bases, there was a span of 18 bases. The CDR3 loop is CASSLEGDVRGRANVLTF. CDR3 DNA: TGTGCCAGCAGCTTAGAGGGGGATGTGAGGGGTCGGGCCAACGTCCTGACTTTC. Supplemented by reference TRBV7-2 and TRBJ2-6, the full variable domain reads GAGVSQSPSNKVTEKGKDVELRCDPISGHTALYWYRQSLGQGLEFLIYFQGNSAPDKSGLPSDRFSAERTGGSVSTLTIQRTQQEDSAVYLCASSLEGDVRGRANVLTFGAGSRLTVL.

This clone appeared a few times. The chain combines TRBV11-2 with TRBJ2-5; D is undetermined. CDR1 is SGHAT, CDR2 FQNNGV, per germline. Trimming took off 5 bases at V and 5 bases at J, with 9 bases between the two ends. The CDR3 loop spans 12 amino acids. In DNA form, the CDR3 reads TGTGCCAGCAGCACAGTGGGGGAGACCCAGTACTTC. Translation gives CASSTVGETQYF.

This clone has more than one count but fewer than ten. The chain couples TRBV14 to TRBJ2-3; 13 nucleotides match TRBD2. Germline loops: CDR1 SGHDN, CDR2 FVKESK. The CDR3 covers 16 residues. J lost 4 bases, V lost 5 bases, and 6 bases had no gene match. For the CDR3, the DNA is TGTGCCAGCAGCTCACAAGGACTAGCGGGAGCAGATACGCAGTATTTT. This encodes CASSSQGLAGADTQYF.

J is TRBJ1-3 and V is TRBV29-1; D remains ambiguous. Trimming cost V 3 bases and J 0 bases, with 9 bases left between them. The CDR3 spans 14 residues. Germline values: CDR1 SQVTM, CDR2 ANQGSEA. The CDR3 loop is CSVEASSSGNTIYF. Here the CDR3 DNA reads TGCAGCGTTGAGGCCAGCAGCTCTGGAAACACCATATATTTT.

The V gene is TRBV7-3, the J gene TRBJ2-1; 13 bases line up with TRBD2. J was trimmed by 5 bases and V by 3 bases; bases with no gene match: 1. CDR1 SGHTA and CDR2 FQGTGA come from the germline V gene. The CDR3 has 15 residues. The CDR3 region is CASSLGLAGNNEQFF. CDR3 DNA: TGTGCCAGCAGCTTGGGACTAGCGGGGAACAATGAGCAGTTCTTC.

The gene calls are TRBV7-2 and TRBJ1-2; possibly TRBD1 for D (5 bases). The CDR3 totals 14 residues. V was trimmed by 1 base and J by 3 bases, leaving 9 bases between them. In germline, CDR1 is SGHTA, CDR2 FQGNSA. CDR3 loop: CASSLVGRDYGYTF. The CDR3 region has the DNA TGTGCCAGCAGCTTAGTCGGCAGGGACTATGGCTACACCTTC.

This clone has ten or more counts. V usage is TRBV7-2 and J usage is TRBJ1-2; D is uncertain. The CDR3 length is 16 residues. The V end was cut by 6 bases, the J end by 2 bases, with 19 bases between. Germline loops: CDR1 SGHTA, CDR2 FQGNSA. CDR3 nucleotides: TGTGCCAGCAGAGGGCCCGCGACTGACGTAAACTATGGCTACACCTTC. Translation: CASRGPATDVNYGYTF. Filled out from reference TRBV7-2 and TRBJ1-2, the complete variable domain reads GAGVSQSPSNKVTEKGKDVELRCDPISGHTALYWYRQSLGQGLEFLIYFQGNSAPDKSGLPSDRFSAERTGGSVSTLTIQRTQQEDSAVYLCASRGPATDVNYGYTFGSGTRLTVV.

The chain uses TRBV6-6 and TRBJ1-4; perhaps TRBD1 as D (5 bases). The CDR3 consists of 12 residues. The V gene lost 8 bases and the J gene lost 8 bases, with 12 bases spanning the gap. Germline V lookup: CDR1 MNHNY, CDR2 SVGAGI (reference sequence). CDR3 in DNA: TGTGCCAGCGCGAGGGAGGGGGAAAAACTGTTTTTT. This sequence encodes CASAREGEKLFF.

V gene TRBV7-2 combines with J gene TRBJ2-5; 8 nucleotides line up with TRBD1. The CDR3 extends over 15 amino acids. V was clipped by 1 base and J by 4 bases; unmatched bases: 5. Germline assignment: CDR1 SGHTA and CDR2 FQGNSA. CDR3 in DNA: TGTGCCAGCAGCTTAGGGACAGGGAACCGAGAGACCCAGTACTTC. It is translated as CASSLGTGNRETQYF.

The V and J genes are TRBV30 and TRBJ1-2; the D is unclear. The CDR3 consists of 13 residues. Trimming removed 2 bases at V and 8 bases at J, with 15 bases between. Germline CDR1 GTSNPN, CDR2 SVGIG (reference sequence). In DNA form, the CDR3 reads TGTGCCTGGAGTCTTACCCGCCCGGGAGGCTACACCTTC. Residues: CAWSLTRPGGYTF.

In its sample, this clone was seen a few times. The chain couples TRBV6-5 to TRBJ2-6, with D possibly being TRBD1 (5 bases). This CDR3 comprises 15 residues. Germline assignment: CDR1 MNHEY and CDR2 SVGAGI. Deletions cut 10 bases from V and 2 bases from J, with 15 bases between. The CDR3 bases are TGTGCCACTCGAAGGGGCCACACTGGGGCCAACGTCCTGACTTTC. Its translation: CATRRGHTGANVLTF.

This clone was picked up many times. The V call is TRBV9, the J call TRBJ2-5; TRBD1 aligns across 7 bases. The CDR3 extends over 15 amino acids. The germline V gene encodes CDR1 SGDLS and CDR2 YYNGEE. The V gene end was trimmed by 2 bases and the J gene end by 2 bases; junction bases not matched to a gene: 6. The CDR3 bases are TGTGCCAGCAGCGTGACGCCGGGACAGCAAGAGACCCAGTACTTC. The encoded protein is CASSVTPGQQETQYF.

The chain employs TRBV10-3 and TRBJ1-2, with unresolved D. Germline CDR1 ENHRY, CDR2 SYGVKD. Trimming removed 3 bases at V and 3 bases at J, with 11 bases between. The CDR3 consists of 14 residues. CDR3 sequence (DNA): TGTGCCATCAGTGACCTTGCGATAGACTATGGCTACACCTTC. It specifies CAISDLAIDYGYTF.

The V gene is TRBV2, the J gene TRBJ1-1; D possibly corresponds to TRBD1 (5 bases). The V end lost 7 bases, the J end lost 6 bases, and 15 bases lay between the germline ends. The CDR3 runs to 13 residues. CDR1 SNHLY and CDR2 FYNNEI come from the germline V gene. The CDR3 DNA follows: TGTGCCAGCACCCAGGGTATTTTGTCTGAAGCTTTCTTT. Translated: CASTQGILSEAFF.

This chain connects TRBV5-1 to TRBJ2-3; 7 positions agree with TRBD2. The V segment lost 4 bases and the J segment 10 bases; nucleotides outside the gene matches: 9. This CDR3 is built from 13 residues. Germline V gene data show CDR1 as SGHRS and CDR2 as YFSETQ. Written as DNA, the CDR3 is TGCGCCAGCAGCCGACTTACTAGCGACGCGCAGTATTTT. It yields the protein CASSRLTSDAQYF.

There are a few counts of this clone. V gene TRBV30 combines with J gene TRBJ1-4; D is perhaps TRBD1 (6 bases). CDR1 is GTSNPN and CDR2 is SVGIG in the germline V gene (reference sequence). The CDR3 sequence is 13 residues long. V was clipped by 4 bases and J by 6 bases, with 12 bases between them. CDR3 in amino acids: CAWNTGTDEKLFF. DNA for the CDR3: TGTGCCTGGAACACAGGGACCGATGAAAAACTGTTTTTT. Full variable domain (outside the CDR3, taken from reference TRBV30 and TRBJ1-4): SQTIHQWPATLVQPVGSPLSLECTVEGTSNPNLYWYRQAAGRGLQLLFYSVGIGQISSEVPQNLSASRPQDRQFILSSKKLLLSDSGFYLCAWNTGTDEKLFFGSGTQLSVL.

This chain uses TRBV7-2 with TRBJ2-5; tentatively, D is TRBD1 or TRBD2 (6 bases each). This CDR3 spans 16 amino acids. The V and J ends lost 5 bases and 3 bases respectively, with 19 bases between them. From germline, CDR1 is SGHTA and CDR2 FQGNSA. The CDR3 loop is CASSQGPGAGEETQYF. The CDR3 DNA sequence: TGTGCCAGCAGCCAAGGACCGGGGGCAGGGGAAGAGACCCAGTACTTC. Based on the CDR3 plus reference TRBV7-2 and TRBJ2-5, the full variable domain is GAGVSQSPSNKVTEKGKDVELRCDPISGHTALYWYRQSLGQGLEFLIYFQGNSAPDKSGLPSDRFSAERTGGSVSTLTIQRTQQEDSAVYLCASSQGPGAGEETQYFGPGTRLLVL.

V is TRBV28 and J is TRBJ2-6, with D possibly called TRBD1 or TRBD2 (5 bases each). Germline-derived CDR1 and CDR2 are MDHEN and SYDVKM. V lost 0 bases and J 2 bases, leaving 5 bases between the germline ends. CDR3 size: 15 residues. In DNA form, the CDR3 reads TGTGCCAGCAGTTTATGGGGGGCTGGGGCCAACGTCCTGACTTTC. It is translated as CASSLWGAGANVLTF.

This clone came up a few times. This sequence joins TRBV30 and TRBJ1-5; D is ambiguous. The V gene's germline CDR1 is GTSNPN and CDR2 SVGIG (reference sequence). This CDR3 region has 14 residues. Trimming stripped 0 bases from V and 2 bases from J, with 8 bases between. This CDR3 reads CAWSVREGNQPQHF. CDR3 sequence (DNA): TGTGCCTGGAGTGTACGCGAGGGCAATCAGCCCCAGCATTTT.

There are a few counts of this clone. This rearrangement joins TRBV29-1 to TRBJ1-2, with 7 positions matching TRBD1. This CDR3 contains 10 residues. CDR1 and CDR2 from the germline V gene are SQVTM and ANQGSEA. V lost 8 bases, J lost 6 bases, and 3 bases stayed unmatched. CDR3 region: CSTGQDGYTF. Written as DNA, the CDR3 is TGCAGCACAGGACAGGATGGCTACACCTTC.